The text below deals with one T cell receptor beta chain. Antigen unknown. PCR employed 60 Vbeta and 13 Jbeta primers. Produced via immunoSEQ multiplex PCR; TCRdb's table is partial and in-frame only. The data contain roughly 240,000 clones, about 85% of them seen just once; the ten biggest clones take up around 0.23%. This sample is drawn from a study of cytomegalovirus exposure and HLA in healthy donors. Study results and limitations: HLA restriction was apparent for most CMV-associated TCR beta chains in a later analysis. Later analysis placed DRB1 highest and HLA-C lowest in TCR association rates, which differed by HLA locus.

Per germline, CDR1 KGHSH and CDR2 LQKENI. CDR3 length: 15 amino acids. V lost 1 base and J lost 1, with 10 bases in between. Sequenced: PBMCs. The TCR was taken from a girl between 2 and 10 years old in good health and CMV-seronegative. The rearrangement uses TRBV18 and TRBJ1-1; D perhaps matches TRBD1 (6 bases). The CDR3 DNA is TGTGCCAGCTCACCACGGACAGCGCCGAACACTGAAGCTTTCTTT. Protein sequence: CASSPRTAPNTEAFF.